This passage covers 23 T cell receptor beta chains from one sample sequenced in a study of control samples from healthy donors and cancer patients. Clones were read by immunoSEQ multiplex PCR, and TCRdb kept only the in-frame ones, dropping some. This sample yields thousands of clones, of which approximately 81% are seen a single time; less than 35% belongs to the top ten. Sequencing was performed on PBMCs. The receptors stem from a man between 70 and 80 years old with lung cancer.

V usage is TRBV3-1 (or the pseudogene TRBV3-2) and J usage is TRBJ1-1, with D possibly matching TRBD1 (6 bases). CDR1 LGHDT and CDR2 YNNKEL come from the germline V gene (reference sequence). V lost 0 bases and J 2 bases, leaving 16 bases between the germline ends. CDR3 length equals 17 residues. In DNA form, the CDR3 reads TGTGCCAGCAGCCAAGAGACTATACAGGGAAATAACACTGAAGCTTTCTTT. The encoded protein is CASSQETIQGNNTEAFF.

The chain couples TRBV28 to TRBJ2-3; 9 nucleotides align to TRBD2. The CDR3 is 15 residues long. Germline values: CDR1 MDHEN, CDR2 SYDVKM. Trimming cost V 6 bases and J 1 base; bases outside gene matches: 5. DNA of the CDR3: TGTGCCAGCAGGTTGAGGACTAGCGGCACAGATACGCAGTATTTT. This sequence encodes CASRLRTSGTDTQYF.

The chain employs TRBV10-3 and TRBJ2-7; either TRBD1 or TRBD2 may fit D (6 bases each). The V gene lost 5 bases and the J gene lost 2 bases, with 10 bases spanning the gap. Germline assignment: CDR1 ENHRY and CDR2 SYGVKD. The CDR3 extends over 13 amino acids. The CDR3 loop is CAISWGAAYEQYF. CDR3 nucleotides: TGTGCCATCAGTTGGGGGGCCGCCTACGAGCAGTACTTC.

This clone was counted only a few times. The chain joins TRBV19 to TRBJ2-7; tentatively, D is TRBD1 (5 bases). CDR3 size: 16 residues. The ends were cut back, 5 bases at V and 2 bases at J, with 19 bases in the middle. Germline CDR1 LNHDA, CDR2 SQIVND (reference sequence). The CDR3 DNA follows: TGTGCCAGTAGTGTCTCAGGACACCTCGAAACCTACGAGCAGTACTTC. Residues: CASSVSGHLETYEQYF.

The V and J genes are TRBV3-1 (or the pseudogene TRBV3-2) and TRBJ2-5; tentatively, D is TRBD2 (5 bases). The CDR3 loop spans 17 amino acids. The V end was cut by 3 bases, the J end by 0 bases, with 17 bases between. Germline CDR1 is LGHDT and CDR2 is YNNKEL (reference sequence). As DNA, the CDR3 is TGTGCCAGCAGCCATTTTCCCAAGCGGAGAGACCAAGAGACCCAGTACTTC. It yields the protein CASSHFPKRRDQETQYF.

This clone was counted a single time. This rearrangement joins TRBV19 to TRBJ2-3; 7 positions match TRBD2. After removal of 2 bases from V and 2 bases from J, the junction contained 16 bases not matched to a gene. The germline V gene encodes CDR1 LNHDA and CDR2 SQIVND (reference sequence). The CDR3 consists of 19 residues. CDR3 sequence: CASSIFLGGGRGPTDTQYF. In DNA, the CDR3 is TGTGCCAGTAGTATATTTCTGGGAGGCGGGAGAGGACCCACAGATACGCAGTATTTT.

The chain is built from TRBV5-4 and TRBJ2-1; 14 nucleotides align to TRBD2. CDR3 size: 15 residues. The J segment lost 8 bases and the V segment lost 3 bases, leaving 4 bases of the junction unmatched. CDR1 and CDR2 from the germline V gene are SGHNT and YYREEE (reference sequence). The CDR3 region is CASSSTSGREDEQFF. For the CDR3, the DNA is TGTGCCAGCAGCTCGACTAGCGGGAGGGAGGATGAGCAGTTCTTC.

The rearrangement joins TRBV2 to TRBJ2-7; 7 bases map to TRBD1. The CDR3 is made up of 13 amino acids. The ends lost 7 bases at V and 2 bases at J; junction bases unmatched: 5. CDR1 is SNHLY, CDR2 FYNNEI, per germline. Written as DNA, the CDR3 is TGTGCCAGCAAGGAAGGACAGGCCTACGAGCAGTACTTC. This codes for CASKEGQAYEQYF.

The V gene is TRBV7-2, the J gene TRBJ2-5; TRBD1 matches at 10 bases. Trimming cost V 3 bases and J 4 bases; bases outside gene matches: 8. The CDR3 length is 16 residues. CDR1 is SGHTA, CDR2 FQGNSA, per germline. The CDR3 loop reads CASSFGTGVVAETQYF. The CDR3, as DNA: TGTGCCAGCAGCTTTGGGACAGGGGTTGTCGCAGAGACCCAGTACTTC.

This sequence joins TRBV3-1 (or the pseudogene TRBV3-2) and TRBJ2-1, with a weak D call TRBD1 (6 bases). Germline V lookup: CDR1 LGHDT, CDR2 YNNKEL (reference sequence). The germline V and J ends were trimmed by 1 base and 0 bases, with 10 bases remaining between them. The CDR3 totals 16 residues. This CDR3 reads CASSQGGPSSYNEQFF. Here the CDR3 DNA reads TGTGCCAGCAGCCAAGGGGGGCCAAGCTCCTACAATGAGCAGTTCTTC.

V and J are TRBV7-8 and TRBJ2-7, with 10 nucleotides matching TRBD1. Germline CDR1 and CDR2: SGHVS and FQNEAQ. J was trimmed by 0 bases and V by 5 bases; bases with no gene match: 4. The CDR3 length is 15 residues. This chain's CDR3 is CASSVGQGPSYEQYF. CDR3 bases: TGTGCCAGCAGCGTGGGACAGGGGCCCTCCTACGAGCAGTACTTC.

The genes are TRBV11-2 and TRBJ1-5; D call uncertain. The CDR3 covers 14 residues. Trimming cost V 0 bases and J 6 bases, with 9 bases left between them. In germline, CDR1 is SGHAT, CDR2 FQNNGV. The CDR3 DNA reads TGTGCCAGCAGCTTAGACTTCCTTGGTCAGCCCCAGCATTTT. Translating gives CASSLDFLGQPQHF.

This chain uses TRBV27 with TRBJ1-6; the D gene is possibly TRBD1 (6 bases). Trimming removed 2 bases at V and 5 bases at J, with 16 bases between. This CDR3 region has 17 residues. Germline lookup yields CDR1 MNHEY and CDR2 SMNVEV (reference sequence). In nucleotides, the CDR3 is TGTGCCAGCAGTTTACAGGGGACCCTGGGTAATAATTCACCCCTCCACTTT. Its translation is CASSLQGTLGNNSPLHF.

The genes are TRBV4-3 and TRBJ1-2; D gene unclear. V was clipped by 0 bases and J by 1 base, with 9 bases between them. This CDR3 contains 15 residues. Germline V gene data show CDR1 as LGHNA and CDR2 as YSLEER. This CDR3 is CASSQDFRSNYGYTF. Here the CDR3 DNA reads TGCGCCAGCAGCCAAGATTTCCGGAGTAACTATGGCTACACCTTC.

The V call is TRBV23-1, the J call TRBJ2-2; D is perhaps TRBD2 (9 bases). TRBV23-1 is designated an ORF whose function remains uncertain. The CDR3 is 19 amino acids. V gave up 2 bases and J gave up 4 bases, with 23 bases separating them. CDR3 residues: CASSQRDRLAGVATGELFF. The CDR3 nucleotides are TGCGCCAGCAGTCAAAGGGACAGGTTAGCGGGAGTGGCCACCGGGGAGCTGTTTTTT.

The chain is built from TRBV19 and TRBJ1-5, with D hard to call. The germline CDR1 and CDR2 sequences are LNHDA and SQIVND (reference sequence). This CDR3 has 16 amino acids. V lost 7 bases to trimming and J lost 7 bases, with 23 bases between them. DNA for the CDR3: TGTGCCAGTACCCATAACGGGCAGTTCCCATCCCAGCCCCAGCATTTT. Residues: CASTHNGQFPSQPQHF.

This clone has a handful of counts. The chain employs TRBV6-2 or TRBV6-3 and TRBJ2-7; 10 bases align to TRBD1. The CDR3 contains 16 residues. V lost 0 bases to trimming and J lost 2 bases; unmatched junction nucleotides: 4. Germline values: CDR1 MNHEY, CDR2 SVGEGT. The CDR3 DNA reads TGTGCCAGCAGTTACTCGGGACAGGGGTTAGCCTACGAGCAGTACTTC. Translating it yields CASSYSGQGLAYEQYF.

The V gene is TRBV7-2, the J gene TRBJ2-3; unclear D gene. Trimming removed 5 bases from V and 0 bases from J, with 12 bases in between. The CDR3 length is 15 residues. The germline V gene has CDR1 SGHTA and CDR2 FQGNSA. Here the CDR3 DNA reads TGTGCCAGCAGCACCGACATATCTAGCACAGATACGCAGTATTTT. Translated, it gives CASSTDISSTDTQYF.

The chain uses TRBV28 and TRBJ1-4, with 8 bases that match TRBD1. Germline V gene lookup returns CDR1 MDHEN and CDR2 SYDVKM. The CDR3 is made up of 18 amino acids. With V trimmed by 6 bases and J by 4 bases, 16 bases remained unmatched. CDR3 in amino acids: CASSGQGLDVRHNEKLFF. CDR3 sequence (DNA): TGTGCCAGCAGCGGACAGGGTCTAGATGTGCGCCATAATGAAAAACTGTTTTTT.

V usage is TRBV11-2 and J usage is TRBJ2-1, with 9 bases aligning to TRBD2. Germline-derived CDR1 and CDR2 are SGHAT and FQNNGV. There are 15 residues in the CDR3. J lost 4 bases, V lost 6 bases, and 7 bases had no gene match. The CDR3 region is CASRNPLAGYNEQFF. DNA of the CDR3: TGTGCCAGCAGGAACCCCCTAGCGGGGTACAATGAGCAGTTCTTC.

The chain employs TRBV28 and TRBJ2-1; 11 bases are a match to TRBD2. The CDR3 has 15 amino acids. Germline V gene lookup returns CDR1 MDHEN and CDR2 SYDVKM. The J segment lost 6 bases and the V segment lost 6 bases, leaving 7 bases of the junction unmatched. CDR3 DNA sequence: TGTGCCAGCAGGACCGGGACTAGCGGAACCAATGAGCAGTTCTTC. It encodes CASRTGTSGTNEQFF. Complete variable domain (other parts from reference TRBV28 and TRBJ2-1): DVKVTQSSRYLVKRTGEKVFLECVQDMDHENMFWYRQDPGLGLRLIYFSYDVKMKEKGDIPEGYSVSREKKERFSLILESASTNQTSMYLCASRTGTSGTNEQFFGPGTRLTVL.

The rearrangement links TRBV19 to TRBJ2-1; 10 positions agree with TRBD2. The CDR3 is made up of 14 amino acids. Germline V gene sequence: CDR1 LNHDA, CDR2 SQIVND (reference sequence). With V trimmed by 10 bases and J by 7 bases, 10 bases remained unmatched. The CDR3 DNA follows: TGTGCCACCCAGCTAGCGGGAGATAGGAATGAGCAGTTCTTC. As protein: CATQLAGDRNEQFF.

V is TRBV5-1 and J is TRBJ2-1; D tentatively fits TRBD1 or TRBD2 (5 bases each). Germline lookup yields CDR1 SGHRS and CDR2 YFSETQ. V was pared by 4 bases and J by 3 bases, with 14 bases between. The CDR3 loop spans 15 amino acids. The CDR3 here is CASSLGWGIYNEQFF. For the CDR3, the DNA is TGCGCCAGCAGCCTCGGCTGGGGGATCTACAATGAGCAGTTCTTC.